A single sample gave rise to the 20 T cell receptor beta chains below, sequenced in a study of human T cells and chemical hapten exposure. This sample's time point: pre-sensitization, week 0. Specified treatment: therapeutic diphenylcyclopropenone sensitization with weekly scalp DPC. TCRdb called the RACE reads again in MiXCR, with one record for every CDR3 protein. The profile shows under 110,000 distinct CDR3 sequences, approximately 12% of them singletons. Sequenced here: whole blood, sampled in connection with sensitization to the hapten diphenylcyclopropenone (DPC). These receptors came from a woman between 45 and 65 years old with alopecia areata. Some clones in this sample may be carry-over from other donors' samples.

This chain links TRBV7-2 with TRBJ2-6; possible D gene TRBD1, 6 bases. The CDR3 is made up of 16 amino acids. The germline V gene has CDR1 SGHTA and CDR2 FQGNSA. Trimming removed 8 bases at V and 4 bases at J, with 18 bases between. The CDR3 bases are TGTGCCAGCGGCCCACCGGACAGCTCCGGGGCCAACGTCCTGACTTTC. It yields the protein CASGPPDSSGANVLTF.

A note on this clonotype: A read error is possible here, since a much larger clone lies one base away. The gene calls are TRBV29-1 and TRBJ2-3, with D maybe TRBD2 (5 bases). Trimming pared 1 base from V and 5 bases from J, leaving 25 bases between. The CDR3 totals 18 residues. Germline-derived CDR1 and CDR2 are SQVTM and ANQGSEA. The CDR3 loop reads CSVEGGSSALGKIDTQYF. For the CDR3, the DNA is TGCAGCGTTGAAGGTGGCTCCTCAGCACTAGGGAAGATAGATACGCAGTATTTT.

The sample holds a few counts of this clonotype. This sequence joins TRBV19 and TRBJ2-7, with 9 bases fitting TRBD1. V was pared by 5 bases and J by 5 bases, with 13 bases of the junction left unmatched. The CDR3 sequence is 16 residues long. The germline V gene encodes CDR1 LNHDA and CDR2 SQIVND (reference sequence). The CDR3: CASSPRTGEKRNEQYF. CDR3 bases: TGTGCCAGTAGTCCTCGGACAGGGGAAAAAAGGAACGAGCAGTACTTC.

This chain uses TRBV7-6 with TRBJ2-2; 7 positions agree with TRBD2. Germline CDR1 SGHVS, CDR2 FNYEAQ. The CDR3 totals 16 residues. V was pared by 3 bases and J by 4 bases, with 8 bases of the junction left unmatched. CDR3 sequence: CASSFPPRGTTGELFF. The CDR3 DNA sequence: TGTGCCAGCAGCTTCCCCCCGCGGGGGACCACCGGGGAGCTGTTTTTT.

This clonotype occurred many times. V and J are TRBV7-2 and TRBJ2-2, with D unresolved. CDR1 and CDR2 from the germline V gene are SGHTA and FQGNSA. V lost 0 bases and J lost 4, with 6 bases in between. The CDR3 is made up of 14 amino acids. The CDR3 sequence is CASSLANPTGELFF. The CDR3 DNA sequence: TGTGCCAGCAGCTTAGCCAACCCCACCGGGGAGCTGTTTTTT.

This clonotype came up a few times. The genes are TRBV18 and TRBJ2-7; 12 bases match TRBD1. Per the germline V gene, CDR1 is KGHSH and CDR2 is LQKENI. This CDR3 has 14 amino acids. With 3 bases clipped from V and 7 bases from J, the junction kept 4 bases outside the gene matches. The CDR3 sequence: CASSPGQGAWEQYF. CDR3 bases: TGTGCCAGCTCACCGGGACAGGGGGCATGGGAGCAGTACTTC.

The chain links TRBV28 to TRBJ2-6, with a tentative D call TRBD1 (6 bases). This CDR3 spans 17 amino acids. Germline V lookup: CDR1 MDHEN, CDR2 SYDVKM. V was trimmed by 3 bases and J by 1 base, leaving 13 bases between them. The CDR3 region has the DNA TGTGCCAGCAGTTTCAGGGGTTCCCCTTCTGGGGCCAACGTCCTGACTTTC. It specifies CASSFRGSPSGANVLTF.

This clonotype occurred many times. This chain connects TRBV18 to TRBJ1-1, with D tentatively TRBD1 (6 bases). The CDR3 contains 11 residues. Germline CDR1 is KGHSH and CDR2 is LQKENI. V was pared by 11 bases and J by 5 bases, with 12 bases between. The CDR3 DNA is TGTGCCGCGGGGGGCGGAACTGAAGCTTTCTTT. Translating gives CAAGGGTEAFF.

There are a few counts of this clonotype. This sequence joins TRBV5-1 and TRBJ2-6; 7 bases are shared with TRBD1. This CDR3 has 14 amino acids. The germline gives CDR1 SGHRS, CDR2 YFSETQ. Trimming cost V 7 bases and J 0 bases; bases outside gene matches: 1. CDR3 in DNA: TGCGCCAGCGACAGGGACTCTGGGGCCAACGTCCTGACTTTC. This sequence encodes CASDRDSGANVLTF.

V gene TRBV7-6 combines with J gene TRBJ1-1; 7 bases map to TRBD1. Germline V gives CDR1 SGHVS, CDR2 FNYEAQ. This CDR3 spans 15 amino acids. Trimming at V came to 5 bases and at J to 8 bases, leaving 14 bases not matched to a gene. For the CDR3, the DNA is TGTGCCAGCAGCCAGGGACAGAAGGTCACTTCCGAAGCTTTCTTT. This sequence encodes CASSQGQKVTSEAFF.

The genes are TRBV7-8 and TRBJ2-3; D is unresolved. The germline V gene encodes CDR1 SGHVS and CDR2 FQNEAQ. The V gene lost 1 base and the J gene lost 2 bases, with 10 bases spanning the gap. This CDR3 comprises 15 residues. The CDR3 region is CASSLVFRVTDTQYF. Written as DNA, the CDR3 is TGTGCCAGCAGCTTAGTTTTCCGGGTCACAGATACGCAGTATTTT.

The chain combines TRBV27 with TRBJ1-2; the D is unclear. This CDR3 is 13 amino acids long. From germline, CDR1 is MNHEY and CDR2 SMNVEV (reference sequence). Trimming stripped 2 bases from V and 1 base from J, with 5 bases between. Written as DNA, the CDR3 is TGTGCCAGCAGTTTAGGGAATAACTATGGCTACACCTTC. Translation gives CASSLGNNYGYTF.

The chain recombines TRBV3-1 with TRBJ2-3; D is unresolved. From germline, CDR1 is LGHDT and CDR2 YNNKEL (reference sequence). The CDR3 length is 15 residues. The V end was cut by 4 bases, the J end by 4 bases, with 15 bases between. The CDR3 region has the DNA TGTGCCAGCAGCCTCATGGGCTCTGGGTCAGATACGCAGTATTTT. This encodes CASSLMGSGSDTQYF.

In this sample, this clonotype turned up many times. The V and J genes are TRBV12-3 or TRBV12-4 and TRBJ1-1; D might be TRBD1 (6 bases). This CDR3 has 16 amino acids. V lost 4 bases and J lost 4, with 19 bases in between. CDR3 nucleotides: TGTGCCAGCAGTTCTCGTTGGGGGGCTGGGGGCACTGAAGCTTTCTTT. It encodes CASSSRWGAGGTEAFF.

This clonotype was seen only a few times. The genes are TRBV4-1 and TRBJ2-3; 10 bases are shared with TRBD2. The CDR3 has 18 amino acids. J gave up 1 base and V 5 bases, and 12 bases lay outside the gene matches. In germline, CDR1 is MGHRA, CDR2 YSYEKL. CDR3 residues: CASSVSPGTSVGTDTQYF. As DNA, the CDR3 is TGCGCCAGCAGCGTCTCCCCCGGGACTAGCGTCGGCACAGATACGCAGTATTTT.

This clonotype occurred a few times. The rearrangement uses TRBV11-2 and TRBJ2-5; TRBD2 agrees at 8 bases. J lost 1 base, V lost 3 bases, and 7 bases had no gene match. The CDR3 sequence is 16 residues long. CDR1 and CDR2 (germline): SGHAT, FQNNGV. The CDR3 region is CASSLGNSGTQETQYF. The CDR3 nucleotides are TGTGCCAGCAGCTTGGGGAATAGCGGGACCCAAGAGACCCAGTACTTC.

This clonotype has ten or more counts. The chain uses TRBV20-1 and TRBJ2-3; possibly TRBD1 or TRBD2 for D (5 bases each). This CDR3 has 12 amino acids. Germline CDR1 is DFQATT and CDR2 is SNEGSKA (reference sequence). The V and J ends lost 6 bases and 0 bases respectively, with 7 bases between them. CDR3 residues: CSAEGSTDTQYF. Written as DNA, the CDR3 is TGCAGTGCCGAGGGGAGCACAGATACGCAGTATTTT.

This clonotype was seen a few times. The chain couples TRBV24-1 to TRBJ2-1; TRBD2 agrees at 8 bases. CDR3 length: 15 residues. The germline gives CDR1 KGHDR, CDR2 SFDVKD. V gave up 0 bases and J gave up 8 bases; unmatched junction bases: 5. The DNA for the CDR3 is TGTGCCACCAGTGATTTGAGGGGACTAGTCTATGAGCAGTTCTTC. Encoded protein: CATSDLRGLVYEQFF.

This clonotype was picked up many times. The V and J genes are TRBV7-9 and TRBJ2-1, with 14 nucleotides matching TRBD2. Germline trimming cut 6 bases from V and 1 base from J; bases unmatched to any gene: 14. The CDR3 totals 20 residues. The germline gives CDR1 SEHNR, CDR2 FQNEAQ (reference sequence). CDR3 residues: CASSHPGLAGGQISYNEQFF. CDR3 DNA sequence: TGTGCCAGCAGTCATCCCGGACTAGCGGGAGGTCAAATTTCCTACAATGAGCAGTTCTTC.

The CDR3 sequence: CASRNNRNSPLHF. In DNA, the CDR3 is TGTGCCAGCAGAAACAACAGGAATTCACCCCTCCACTTT. The chain employs TRBV6-2 or TRBV6-3 and TRBJ1-6, with D possibly TRBD1 on 5 matching bases. The V gene's germline CDR1 is MNHEY and CDR2 SVGEGT. V was trimmed by 6 bases and J by 7 bases, leaving 10 bases between them. This CDR3 is 13 amino acids long.